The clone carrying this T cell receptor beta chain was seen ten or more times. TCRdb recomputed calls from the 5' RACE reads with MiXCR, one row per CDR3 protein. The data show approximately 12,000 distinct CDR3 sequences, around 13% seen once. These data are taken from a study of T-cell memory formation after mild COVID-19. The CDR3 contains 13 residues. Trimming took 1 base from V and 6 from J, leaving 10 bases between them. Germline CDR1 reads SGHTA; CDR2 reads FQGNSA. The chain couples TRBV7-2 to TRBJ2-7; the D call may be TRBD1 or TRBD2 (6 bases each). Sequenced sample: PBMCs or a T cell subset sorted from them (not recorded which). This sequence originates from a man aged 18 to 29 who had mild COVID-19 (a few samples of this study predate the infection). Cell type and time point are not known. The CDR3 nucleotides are TGTGCCAGCAGCTTAGTAGGAGGGGGCGAGCAGTACTTC. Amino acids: CASSLVGGGEQYF.